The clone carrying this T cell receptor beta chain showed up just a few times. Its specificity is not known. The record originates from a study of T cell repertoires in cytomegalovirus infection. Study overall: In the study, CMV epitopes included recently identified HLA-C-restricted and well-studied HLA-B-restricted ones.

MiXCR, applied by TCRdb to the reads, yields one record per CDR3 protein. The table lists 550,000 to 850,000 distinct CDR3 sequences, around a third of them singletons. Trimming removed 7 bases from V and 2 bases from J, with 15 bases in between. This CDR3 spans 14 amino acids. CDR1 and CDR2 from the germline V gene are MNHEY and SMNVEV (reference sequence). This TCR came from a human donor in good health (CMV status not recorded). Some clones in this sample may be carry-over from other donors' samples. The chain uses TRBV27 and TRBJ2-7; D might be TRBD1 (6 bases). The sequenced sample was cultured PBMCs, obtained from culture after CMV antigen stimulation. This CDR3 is CASTRAGDTYEQYF. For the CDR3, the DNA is TGTGCCAGCACCCGTGCAGGGGATACCTACGAGCAGTACTTC.